This record covers a single TCR beta chain. Its antigen is unknown. Base quality data are lacking; no much larger clone is found one base away. CDR3 length: 14 amino acids, cysteine to phenylalanine. The DNA shown is the 42-base CDR3, in frame from base 1. Between the V and J ends, shortened by 1 base and 3 bases respectively, the junction contains 9 bases. The CDR1 and CDR2 encoded by the germline V gene are MNHNS and SASEGT. The sample comes from a study of shared T cell receptors in the human thymus (dated by TCRdb to the early 2020s). Turning to the overall study: The study examined how the human thymus generates shared, self-reactive T-cell receptor alpha chains.

Library creation used the immunoSEQ multiplex PCR assay. TCRdb limited this immuneACCESS table to in-frame rearrangements with V and J called. A share of clones is missing; checked studies link under half to unresolved V genes, and the rest is unexplained. The sample table records about 610,000 clones; roughly 90% of these occur just once. In total, the top ten clones hold 0.0085% to 0.012% of the sample. The data also belong to a second study, concerning human thymus T cells. The second study, in turn, reports: Donors were immunologically healthy infants undergoing open corrective cardiac surgery for congenital heart defects in Finland. Thymus tissue was collected as surgical resects that were removed during corrective cardiac surgery. Both the thymic and the peripheral blood repertoires appeared to show biased V and J gene segment usage. Highly overlapping thymic TCR repertoires among unrelated individuals were reported in the related research. The study used under ten infant thymus samples plus four related peripheral blood samples to characterize TCR alpha and beta repertoires. The cohort included six male and a couple of female infants, with donor ages spanning 7 to 244 days. Thymocytes were freed from the tissue by mechanical means and kept at -70 degrees C as pellets of 10-30 million cells. Genomic DNA was extracted from frozen cell pellets with a QIAsymphony instrument. Using the immunoSEQ multiplex PCR assay, the TCRB and TCRAD loci were amplified from a standardized quantity of quality-controlled genomic DNA. The amplicons covered the V(D)J region and were long enough to include the CDR3 and to identify the V and J genes. Through the commercial immunoSEQ service, the amplicons were sequenced on an Illumina platform. Primer bias and sequencing errors were corrected as previously described, and TCRAD and TCRB were defined on the basis of the IMGT database. Analysis of the repertoires was done with immunoSEQ Analyzer 3.0 and VDJTools and included basic statistics, V/J segment usage, diversity estimates, rarefaction and pairwise overlap. To estimate diversity, the Chao1, ChaoE, Efron-Thisted, Shannon and inverse Simpson indices were applied, and diversity was also estimated on datasets down-sampled to the smallest sample. Repertoire overlap was assessed by strict matching of CDR3 nucleotide sequence, V gene and J gene, and clustering was done by Jaccard-based multidimensional scaling. On average, thymus samples yielded about 810,000 unique TCRB clonotypes, whereas blood samples yielded 65,000 to 100,000.

The TCR was taken from a boy less than two years old with a congenital heart defect. Donor details come from another sample of the same person, matched by shared clones. The sequence joins TRBV6-1 to TRBJ1-2, with the D gene uncertain. The specimen sequenced was thymocytes. The nucleotides are TGTGCCAGCAGTGAAGATCAGGCTTACTATGGCTACACCTTC. It encodes CASSEDQAYYGYTF.